Following are 8 T cell receptor beta chains from one sample sequenced in a study of T cells of healthy individuals. TCRdb passed the 5' RACE reads through MiXCR, listing each CDR3 protein once. Here the sample spans about 63,000 distinct CDR3 sequences, 15% to 20% being singletons. Receptor source: a human donor in good health.

This clonotype was seen repeatedly, ten times or more. The CDR3 spells CASSQDPPMGSGNTIYF. CDR3 DNA sequence: TGCGCCAGCAGCCAAGATCCTCCTATGGGCTCTGGAAACACCATATATTTT. This chain joins TRBV4-1 and TRBJ1-3; no definite D call. The V and J ends lost 0 bases and 0 bases respectively, with 12 bases between them. This CDR3 contains 17 residues. The germline V gene has CDR1 MGHRA and CDR2 YSYEKL.

This clonotype was detected many times. The rearrangement links TRBV11-2 to TRBJ2-3, with TRBD2 matching over 7 bases. The V segment lost 1 base and the J segment 2 bases; nucleotides outside the gene matches: 6. The CDR3 sequence is 16 residues long. CDR1 is SGHAT, CDR2 FQNNGV, per germline. CDR3 DNA: TGTGCCAGCAGCTTAGGGCGGGAGCTGAACACAGATACGCAGTATTTT. This translates into CASSLGRELNTDTQYF.

This clonotype was seen a few times. This sequence joins TRBV24-1 and TRBJ2-1; 12 nucleotides agree with TRBD2. With V trimmed by 9 bases and J by 4 bases, 15 bases remained unmatched. Per germline, CDR1 KGHDR and CDR2 SFDVKD. CDR3 length equals 18 residues. The CDR3 coding sequence is TGTGCCACCGCACGTCCCGGACTAGCGGGAAATATGTACAATGAGCAGTTCTTC. Protein product: CATARPGLAGNMYNEQFF.

The sample holds many counts of this clonotype. The CDR3 spells CASSQGVVIGELFF. CDR3 DNA sequence: TGTGCCAGCAGCCAAGGCGTAGTAATCGGGGAGCTGTTTTTT. The chain combines TRBV3-1 with TRBJ2-2; no definite D call. Trimming cost V 1 base and J 7 bases, with 10 bases left between them. Germline CDR1 LGHDT, CDR2 YNNKEL (reference sequence). This CDR3 is built from 14 residues.

Ten or more counts support this clonotype. The chain is built from TRBV20-1 and TRBJ2-1, with D tentatively TRBD2 (6 bases). Germline CDR1 reads DFQATT; CDR2 reads SNEGSKA (reference sequence). The V and J ends lost 4 bases and 4 bases respectively, with 14 bases between them. The CDR3 is 14 residues long. The CDR3 region is CSAITGAGYNEQFF. CDR3 DNA: TGCAGTGCTATTACCGGGGCGGGATACAATGAGCAGTTCTTC.

This clonotype has ten or more counts. This chain connects TRBV12-3 or TRBV12-4 to TRBJ2-6; TRBD1 matches 7 bases. This CDR3 region has 17 residues. V was clipped by 6 bases and J by 2 bases; unmatched bases: 10. CDR3 amino acids: CASRRTGPRTGANVLTF. The CDR3 nucleotides read TGTGCCAGCAGAAGGACAGGTCCCCGCACTGGGGCCAACGTCCTGACTTTC.

This clonotype was recorded many times. The rearrangement joins TRBV12-3 or TRBV12-4 to TRBJ2-5, with TRBD2 matching 9 bases. There are 15 residues in the CDR3. Losses at the gene ends were 6 bases for V and 4 bases for J; bases not matched to a gene: 9. Here the CDR3 reads CASRELAGVLETQYF. The CDR3 nucleotides read TGTGCCAGCAGGGAACTAGCGGGTGTTTTAGAGACCCAGTACTTC.

This clonotype was counted only a few times. The V and J genes are TRBV29-1 and TRBJ1-1; 7 bases agree with TRBD1. The V segment lost 3 bases and the J segment 7 bases; nucleotides outside the gene matches: 5. The germline CDR1 and CDR2 sequences are SQVTM and ANQGSEA. The CDR3 covers 12 residues. Written as DNA, the CDR3 is TGCAGCGTTGAGGGGGACAGCATTGAAGCTTTCTTT. Its translation: CSVEGDSIEAFF.